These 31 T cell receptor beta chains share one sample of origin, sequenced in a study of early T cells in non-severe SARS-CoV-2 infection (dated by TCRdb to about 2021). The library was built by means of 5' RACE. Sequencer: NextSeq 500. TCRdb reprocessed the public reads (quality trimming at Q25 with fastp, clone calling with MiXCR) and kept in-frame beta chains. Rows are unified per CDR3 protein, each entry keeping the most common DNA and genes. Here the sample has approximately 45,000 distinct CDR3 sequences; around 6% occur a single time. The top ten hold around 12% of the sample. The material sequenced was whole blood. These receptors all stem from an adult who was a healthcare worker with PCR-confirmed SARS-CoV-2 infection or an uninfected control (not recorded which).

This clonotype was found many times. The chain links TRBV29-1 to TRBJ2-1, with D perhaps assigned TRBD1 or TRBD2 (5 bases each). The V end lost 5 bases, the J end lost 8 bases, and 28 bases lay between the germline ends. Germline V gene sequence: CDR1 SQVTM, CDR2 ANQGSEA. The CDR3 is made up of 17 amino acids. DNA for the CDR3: TGCAGCGTTCTTATGTATCCGGGGCAGGGCGGGCGCCATGAGCAGTTCTTC. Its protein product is CSVLMYPGQGGRHEQFF.

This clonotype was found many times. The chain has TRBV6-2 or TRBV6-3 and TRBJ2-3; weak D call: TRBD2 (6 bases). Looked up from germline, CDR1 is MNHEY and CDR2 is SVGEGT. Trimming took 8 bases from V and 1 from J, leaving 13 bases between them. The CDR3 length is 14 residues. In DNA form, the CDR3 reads TGTGCCAGCTCTCGGGGGAGTGGCACAGATACGCAGTATTTT. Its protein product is CASSRGSGTDTQYF.

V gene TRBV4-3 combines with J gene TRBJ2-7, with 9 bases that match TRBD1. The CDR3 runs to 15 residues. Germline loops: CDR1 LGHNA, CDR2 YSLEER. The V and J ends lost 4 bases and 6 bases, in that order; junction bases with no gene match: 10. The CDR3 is CASSPQAGTGFEQYF. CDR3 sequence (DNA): TGCGCCAGCAGCCCTCAAGCCGGGACAGGGTTCGAGCAGTACTTC.

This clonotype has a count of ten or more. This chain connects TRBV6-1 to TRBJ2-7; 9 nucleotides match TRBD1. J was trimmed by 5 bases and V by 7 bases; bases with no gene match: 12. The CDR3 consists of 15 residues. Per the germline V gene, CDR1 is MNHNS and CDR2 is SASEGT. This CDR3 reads CASNSGTGRTDEQYF. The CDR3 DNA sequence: TGTGCCAGCAACTCCGGGACAGGGCGGACAGACGAGCAGTACTTC.

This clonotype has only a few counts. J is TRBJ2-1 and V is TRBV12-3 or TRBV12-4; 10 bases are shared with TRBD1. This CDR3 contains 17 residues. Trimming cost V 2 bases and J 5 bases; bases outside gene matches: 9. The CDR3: CASSLTTGTGVHNEQFF. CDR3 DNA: TGTGCCAGCAGTTTAACAACCGGGACAGGGGTGCACAATGAGCAGTTCTTC.

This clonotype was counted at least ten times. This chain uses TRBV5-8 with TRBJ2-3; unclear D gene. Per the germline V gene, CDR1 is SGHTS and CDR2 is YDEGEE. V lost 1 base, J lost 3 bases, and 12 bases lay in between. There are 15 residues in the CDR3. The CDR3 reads CASSLYGSQTDTQYF. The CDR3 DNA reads TGTGCCAGCAGCTTGTATGGGTCACAGACAGATACGCAGTATTTT.

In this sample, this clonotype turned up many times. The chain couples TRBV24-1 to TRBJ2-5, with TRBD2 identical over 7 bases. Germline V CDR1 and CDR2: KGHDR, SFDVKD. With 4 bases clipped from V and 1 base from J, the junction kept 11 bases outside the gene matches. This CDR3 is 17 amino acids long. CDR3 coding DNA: TGTGCCACCAGTGACCCTCAATTTGCTAGCGGCCAAGAGACCCAGTACTTC. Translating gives CATSDPQFASGQETQYF.

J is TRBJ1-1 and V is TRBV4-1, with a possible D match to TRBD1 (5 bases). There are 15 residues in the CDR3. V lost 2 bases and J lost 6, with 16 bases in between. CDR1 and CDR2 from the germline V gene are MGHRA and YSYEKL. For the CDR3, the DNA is TGCGCCAGCAGCCAATGGACTGAGGGGAGCGCTGAAGCTTTCTTT. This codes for CASSQWTEGSAEAFF.

CDR3 in DNA: TGCAGCGCCCGGGGGGGGCAAAGGGACACCGGGGAGCTGTTTTTT. Its protein product is CSARGGQRDTGELFF. The chain recombines TRBV29-1 with TRBJ2-2; the match to TRBD2 covers 8 bases. After removal of 7 bases from V and 3 bases from J, the junction contained 10 bases not matched to a gene. CDR1 and CDR2 from the germline V gene are SQVTM and ANQGSEA. This CDR3 spans 15 amino acids.

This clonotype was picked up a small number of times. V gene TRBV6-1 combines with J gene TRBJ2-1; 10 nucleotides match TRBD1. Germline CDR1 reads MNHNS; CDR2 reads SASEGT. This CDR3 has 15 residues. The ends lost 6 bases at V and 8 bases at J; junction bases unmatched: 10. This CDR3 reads CASRTGQGRYDEQFF. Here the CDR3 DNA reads TGTGCCAGCAGGACGGGACAGGGGAGGTACGATGAGCAGTTCTTC.

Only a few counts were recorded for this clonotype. This CDR3 is CASSEREGDGNTIYF. The DNA of the CDR3 is TGTGCCAGCAGCGAGAGGGAGGGGGATGGAAACACCATATATTTT. The chain is built from TRBV7-8 and TRBJ1-3; possibly TRBD1 for D (6 bases). Trimming removed 5 bases at V and 3 bases at J, with 14 bases between. The CDR3 consists of 15 residues. Germline V gives CDR1 SGHVS, CDR2 FQNEAQ.

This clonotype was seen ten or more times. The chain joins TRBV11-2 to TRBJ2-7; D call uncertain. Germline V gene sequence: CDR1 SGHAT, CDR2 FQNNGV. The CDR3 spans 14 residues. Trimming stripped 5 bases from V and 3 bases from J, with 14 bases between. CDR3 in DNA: TGTGCCAGCAGCCCCCCGCCAGGCGGCTACGAGCAGTACTTC. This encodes CASSPPPGGYEQYF.

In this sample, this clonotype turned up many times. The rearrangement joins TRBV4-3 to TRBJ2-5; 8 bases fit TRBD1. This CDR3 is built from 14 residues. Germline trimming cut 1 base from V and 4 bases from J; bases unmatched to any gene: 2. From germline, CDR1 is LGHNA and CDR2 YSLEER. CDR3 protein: CASSQGGTGETQYF. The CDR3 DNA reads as TGCGCCAGCAGCCAAGGTGGGACAGGAGAGACCCAGTACTTC.

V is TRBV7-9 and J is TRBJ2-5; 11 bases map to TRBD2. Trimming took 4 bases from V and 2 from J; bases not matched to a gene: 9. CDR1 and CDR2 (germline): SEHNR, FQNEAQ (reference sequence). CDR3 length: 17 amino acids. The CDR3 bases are TGTGCCAGCAGCTCGGCTAGCGGGGGGCTAGAACAAGAGACCCAGTACTTC. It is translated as CASSSASGGLEQETQYF. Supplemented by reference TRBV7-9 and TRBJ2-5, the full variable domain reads DTGVSQNPRHKITKRGQNVTFRCDPISEHNRLYWYRQTLGQGPEFLTYFQNEAQLEKSRLLSDRFSAERPKGSFSTLEIQRTEQGDSAMYLCASSSASGGLEQETQYFGPGTRLLVL.

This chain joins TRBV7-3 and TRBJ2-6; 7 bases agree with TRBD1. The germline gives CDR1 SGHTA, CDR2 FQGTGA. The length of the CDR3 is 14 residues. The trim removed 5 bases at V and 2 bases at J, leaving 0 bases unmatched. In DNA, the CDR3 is TGTGCCAGCAGCACAGGGGCTGGGGCCAACGTCCTGACTTTC. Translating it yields CASSTGAGANVLTF.

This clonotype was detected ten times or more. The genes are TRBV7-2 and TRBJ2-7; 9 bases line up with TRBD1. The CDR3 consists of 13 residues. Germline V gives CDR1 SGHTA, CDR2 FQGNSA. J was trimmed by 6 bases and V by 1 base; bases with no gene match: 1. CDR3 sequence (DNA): TGTGCCAGCAGCTTAGACAGGGGGCGCGAGCAGTACTTC. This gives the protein CASSLDRGREQYF.

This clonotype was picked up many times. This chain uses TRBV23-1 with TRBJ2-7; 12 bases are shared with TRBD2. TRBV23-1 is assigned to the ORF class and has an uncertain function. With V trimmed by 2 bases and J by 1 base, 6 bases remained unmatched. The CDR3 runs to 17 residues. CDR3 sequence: CASSQRGTSGLSYEQYF. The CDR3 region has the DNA TGCGCCAGCAGTCAACGCGGGACTAGCGGGCTTTCCTACGAGCAGTACTTC.

CDR3 sequence (DNA): TGTGCCAGTCGGGTCAGAGGAGGGAATCAGCCCCAGCATTTT. It specifies CASRVRGGNQPQHF. The chain combines TRBV19 with TRBJ1-5; D uncertain. Trimming took 8 bases from V and 4 from J, leaving 15 bases between them. The CDR3 covers 14 residues. Germline CDR1 and CDR2: LNHDA and SQIVND (reference sequence).

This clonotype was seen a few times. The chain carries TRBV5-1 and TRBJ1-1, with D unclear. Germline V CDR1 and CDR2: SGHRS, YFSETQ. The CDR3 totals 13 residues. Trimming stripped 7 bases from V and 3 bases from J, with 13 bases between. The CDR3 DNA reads TGCGCCAGCGCGAAACTCTCTTACACTGAAGCTTTCTTT. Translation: CASAKLSYTEAFF.

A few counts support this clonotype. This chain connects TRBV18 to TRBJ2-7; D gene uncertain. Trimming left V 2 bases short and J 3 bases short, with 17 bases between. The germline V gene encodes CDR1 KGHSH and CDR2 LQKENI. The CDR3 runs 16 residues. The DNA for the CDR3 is TGTGCCAGCTCACCATTTGGAACCCCGGAAATCTACGAGCAGTACTTC. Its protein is CASSPFGTPEIYEQYF. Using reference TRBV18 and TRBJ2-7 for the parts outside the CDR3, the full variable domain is NAGVMQNPRHLVRRRGQEARLRCSPMKGHSHVYWYRQLPEEGLKFMVYLQKENIIDESGMPKERFSAEFPKEGPSILRIQQVVRGDSAAYFCASSPFGTPEIYEQYFGPGTRLTVT.

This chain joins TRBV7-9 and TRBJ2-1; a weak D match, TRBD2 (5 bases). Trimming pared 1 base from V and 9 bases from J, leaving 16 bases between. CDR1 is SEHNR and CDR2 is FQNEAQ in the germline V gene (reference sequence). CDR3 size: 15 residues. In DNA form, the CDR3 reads TGTGCCAGCAGCTTAGGGAACAGCGGCAGTAGTGAGCAGTTCTTC. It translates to CASSLGNSGSSEQFF.

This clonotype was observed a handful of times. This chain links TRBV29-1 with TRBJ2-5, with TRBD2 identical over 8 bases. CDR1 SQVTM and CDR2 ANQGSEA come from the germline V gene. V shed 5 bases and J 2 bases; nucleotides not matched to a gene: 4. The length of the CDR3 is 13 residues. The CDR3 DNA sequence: TGCAGCGTTCCGGGGGGGCTGCAAGAGACCCAGTACTTC. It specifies CSVPGGLQETQYF.

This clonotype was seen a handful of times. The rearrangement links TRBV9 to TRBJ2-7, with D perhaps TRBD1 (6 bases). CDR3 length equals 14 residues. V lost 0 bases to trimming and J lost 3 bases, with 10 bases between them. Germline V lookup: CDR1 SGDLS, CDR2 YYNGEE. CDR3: CASSVGGQYYEQYF. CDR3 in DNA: TGTGCCAGCAGCGTAGGTGGACAGTACTACGAGCAGTACTTC.

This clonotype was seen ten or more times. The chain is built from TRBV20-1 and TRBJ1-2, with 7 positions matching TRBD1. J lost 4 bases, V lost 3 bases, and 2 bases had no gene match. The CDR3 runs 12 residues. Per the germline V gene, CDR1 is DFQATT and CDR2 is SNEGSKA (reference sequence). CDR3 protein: CSASGTAYGYTF. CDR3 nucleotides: TGCAGTGCTAGTGGGACAGCCTATGGCTACACCTTC.

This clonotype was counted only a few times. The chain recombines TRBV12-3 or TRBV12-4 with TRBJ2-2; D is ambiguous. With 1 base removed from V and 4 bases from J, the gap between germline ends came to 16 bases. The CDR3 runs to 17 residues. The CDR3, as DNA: TGTGCCAGCAGTTTAGGGGTCGGTTTCTTGGGCACCGGGGAGCTGTTTTTT. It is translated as CASSLGVGFLGTGELFF.

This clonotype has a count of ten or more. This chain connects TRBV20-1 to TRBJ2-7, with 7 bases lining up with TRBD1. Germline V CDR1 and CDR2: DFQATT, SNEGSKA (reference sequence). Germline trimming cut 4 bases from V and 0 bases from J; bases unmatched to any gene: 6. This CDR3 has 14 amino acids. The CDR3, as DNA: TGCAGTGCTAAGGGACAGCTCCCCTCCTACGAGCAGTACTTC. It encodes CSAKGQLPSYEQYF.

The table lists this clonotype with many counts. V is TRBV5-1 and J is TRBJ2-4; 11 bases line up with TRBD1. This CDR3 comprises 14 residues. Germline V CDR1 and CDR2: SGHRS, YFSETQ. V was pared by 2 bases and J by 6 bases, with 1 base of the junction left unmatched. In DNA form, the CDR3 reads TGCGCCAGCAGCTTAGGACAGGGGGCAAACATTCAGTACTTC. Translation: CASSLGQGANIQYF.

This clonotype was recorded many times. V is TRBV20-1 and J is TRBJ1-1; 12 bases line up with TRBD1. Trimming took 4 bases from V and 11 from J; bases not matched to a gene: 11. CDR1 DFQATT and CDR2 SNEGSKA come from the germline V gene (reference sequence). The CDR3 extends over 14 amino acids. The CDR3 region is CSANPPGQGAWAFF. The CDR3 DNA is TGCAGTGCTAACCCGCCGGGACAGGGGGCATGGGCTTTCTTT.

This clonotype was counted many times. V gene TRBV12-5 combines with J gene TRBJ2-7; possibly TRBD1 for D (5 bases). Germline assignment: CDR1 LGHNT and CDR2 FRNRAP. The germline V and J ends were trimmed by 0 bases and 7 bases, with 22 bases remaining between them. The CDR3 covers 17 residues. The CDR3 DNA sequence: TGTGCTAGTGGTTTGGTACCTAAGCAGGGCCTCTCCGGGGAGCAGTACTTC. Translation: CASGLVPKQGLSGEQYF. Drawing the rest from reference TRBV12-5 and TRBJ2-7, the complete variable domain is DARVTQTPRHKVTEMGQEVTMRCQPILGHNTVFWYRQTMMQGLELLAYFRNRAPLDDSGMPKDRFSAEMPDATLATLKIQPSEPRDSAVYFCASGLVPKQGLSGEQYFGPGTRLTVT.

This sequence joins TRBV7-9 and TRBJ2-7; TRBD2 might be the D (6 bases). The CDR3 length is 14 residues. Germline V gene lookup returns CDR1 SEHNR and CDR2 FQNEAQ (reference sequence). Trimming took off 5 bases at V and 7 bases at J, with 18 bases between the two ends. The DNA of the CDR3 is TGTGCCAGCAGCACCCGGGACTCCAAGGGGGAGCAGTACTTC. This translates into CASSTRDSKGEQYF.

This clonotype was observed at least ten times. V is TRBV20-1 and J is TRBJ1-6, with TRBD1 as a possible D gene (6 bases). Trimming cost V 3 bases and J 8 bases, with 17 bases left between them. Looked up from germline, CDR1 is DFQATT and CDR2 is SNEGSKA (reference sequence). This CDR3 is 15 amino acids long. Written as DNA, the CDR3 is TGCAGTGCTAGTAGCCAGGGGAGCTGGGATTCACCCCTCCACTTT. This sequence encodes CSASSQGSWDSPLHF.